The clone carrying this TCR beta chain has just a few counts. Only in-frame clones appear in the TCRdb table, and some are missing; sequencing was by immunoSEQ multiplex PCR. Among roughly 130,000 clones listed, over 85% were seen once. CDR3 length: 18 residues. The germline V gene encodes CDR1 LGHDT and CDR2 YNNKEL (reference sequence). V was clipped by 4 bases and J by 2 bases; unmatched bases: 12. This sample is drawn from a study of control samples from healthy donors and cancer patients. The V and J genes are TRBV3-1 (or the pseudogene TRBV3-2) and TRBJ2-7; 12 bases are a match to TRBD2. The sequenced material came from blood. This TCR came from a young man in good health. DNA of the CDR3: TGTGCCAGCAGCCGACATCCCCCATCTAGCGGGGGGGCCTACGAGCAGTACTTC. Translated: CASSRHPPSSGGAYEQYF.